Listed below are T cell receptor beta chains from one sample, sequenced in a study of T cell responses to AZD1222 COVID-19 vaccine. Only in-frame clones appear in the TCRdb table, and some are missing; sequencing was by immunoSEQ multiplex PCR. The sample lists 150,000 to 200,000 clones, approximately 90% occurring once. This material consisted of peripheral blood, taken 28 days after the second AZD1222 dose. Receptor source: an adult who received the AZD1222 COVID-19 vaccine. Each CDR3 is given with its conserved first and last residue. The D gene is left open where the match is weak. Clone sizes are given selectively: once, few, many, or a class where the clone is expanded.

J gene: TRBJ2-1
V gene: TRBV18
clone size: once
D gene: TRBD2
CDR3 protein: CASSPALAGANEQFF
CDR3 DNA: TGTGCCAGCTCACCAGCGCTAGCGGGGGCGAATGAGCAGTTCTTC

J gene: TRBJ1-2
V gene: TRBV29-1
clone size: NA
D gene: NA
CDR3 protein: CSVASGTAYGYTF
CDR3 DNA: TGCAGCGTTGCATCTGGAACAGCCTATGGCTACACCTTC

J gene: TRBJ1-2
V gene: TRBV19
clone size: NA
D gene: NA
CDR3 protein: CASSIHRGFTGYGYTF
CDR3 DNA: TGTGCCAGTAGTATCCATCGGGGATTCACGGGCTATGGCTACACCTTC

J gene: TRBJ2-4
V gene: TRBV23-1
clone size: NA
D gene: NA
CDR3 protein: CAPRGLAKNIQYF
CDR3 DNA: TGCGCACCGCGAGGACTAGCCAAAAACATTCAGTACTTC

J gene: TRBJ1-2
V gene: TRBV7-2
clone size: NA
D gene: TRBD1
CDR3 protein: CASSLRRQGLAGYTF
CDR3 DNA: TGTGCCAGCAGCTTAAGGCGACAGGGATTGGCTGGCTACACCTTC

J gene: TRBJ1-2
V gene: TRBV11-2
clone size: NA
D gene: TRBD1
CDR3 protein: CASTPGQGSLKGYTF
CDR3 DNA: TGTGCCAGCACCCCGGGACAGGGGTCCCTGAAGGGCTACACCTTC

J gene: TRBJ2-1
V gene: TRBV2
clone size: NA
D gene: TRBD2
CDR3 protein: CASTPFSGAYNEQFF
CDR3 DNA: TGTGCCAGCACACCGTTTAGCGGGGCCTACAATGAGCAGTTCTTC

J gene: TRBJ1-2
V gene: TRBV6-5
clone size: NA
D gene: NA
CDR3 protein: CASSSEKGYGYTF
CDR3 DNA: TGTGCCAGCTCGTCGGAGAAAGGCTATGGCTACACCTTC

J gene: TRBJ2-1
V gene: TRBV7-9
clone size: once
D gene: TRBD2
CDR3 protein: CASSLGLASRNEQFF
CDR3 DNA: TGTGCCAGCAGCTTAGGACTAGCTTCCAGGAATGAGCAGTTCTTC

J gene: TRBJ1-5
V gene: TRBV2
clone size: NA
D gene: TRBD1
CDR3 protein: CASSAGQGYQPQHF
CDR3 DNA: TGTGCCAGCAGCGCGGGACAGGGATATCAGCCCCAGCATTTT

J gene: TRBJ1-2
V gene: TRBV5-4
clone size: few
D gene: TRBD1
CDR3 protein: CASSPSSTGAYGYTF
CDR3 DNA: TGTGCCAGCAGCCCCTCCAGCACAGGGGCCTATGGCTACACCTTC

J gene: TRBJ2-3
V gene: TRBV5-4
clone size: NA
D gene: NA
CDR3 protein: CASSLASVNTDTQYF
CDR3 DNA: TGTGCCAGCAGCTTGGCCTCCGTGAACACAGATACGCAGTATTTT

J gene: TRBJ1-2
V gene: TRBV29-1
clone size: few
D gene: NA
CDR3 protein: CSVNRDTEAYGYTF
CDR3 DNA: TGCAGCGTAAACCGGGACACGGAGGCCTATGGCTACACCTTC

J gene: TRBJ2-7
V gene: TRBV18
clone size: NA
D gene: NA
CDR3 protein: CASSPRPNYEQYF
CDR3 DNA: TGTGCCAGCTCACCACGGCCGAACTACGAGCAGTACTTC

J gene: TRBJ2-1
V gene: TRBV6-4
clone size: once
D gene: NA
CDR3 protein: CASSDSVADEQFF
CDR3 DNA: TGTGCCAGCAGTGACTCGGTCGCTGATGAGCAGTTCTTC

J gene: TRBJ1-2
V gene: TRBV2
clone size: NA
D gene: NA
CDR3 protein: CASSEGQGYGYTF
CDR3 DNA: TGTGCCAGCAGTGAGGGCCAGGGTTATGGCTACACCTTC

J gene: TRBJ1-2
V gene: TRBV21-1
clone size: NA
D gene: NA
CDR3 protein: CASTGTDRGRVCTF
CDR3 DNA: TGTGCCAGCACGGGGACCGACAGGGGCCGAGTGTGCACCTTC

J gene: TRBJ1-2
V gene: TRBV5-5
clone size: NA
D gene: NA
CDR3 protein: CASSSQGLVGYTF
CDR3 DNA: TGTGCCAGCAGCTCGCAGGGGCTGGTGGGCTACACCTTC

J gene: TRBJ2-7
V gene: TRBV7-8
clone size: NA
D gene: NA
CDR3 protein: CASSLGWGSYEQYF
CDR3 DNA: TGTGCCAGCAGCTTAGGGTGGGGATCCTACGAGCAGTACTTC

J gene: TRBJ2-7
V gene: TRBV7-9
clone size: NA
D gene: TRBD1
CDR3 protein: CASSPPGTGGRNEQYF
CDR3 DNA: TGTGCCAGCAGCCCACCGGGGACAGGGGGCAGAAACGAGCAGTACTTC

J gene: TRBJ1-6
V gene: TRBV7-2
clone size: NA
D gene: NA
CDR3 protein: CASSFQGGQPYNSPLHF
CDR3 DNA: TGTGCCAGCAGCTTTCAGGGCGGACAGCCATATAATTCACCCCTCCACTTT

J gene: TRBJ2-5
V gene: TRBV2
clone size: NA
D gene: NA
CDR3 protein: CAQGQQETQYF
CDR3 DNA: TGTGCCCAAGGACAGCAAGAGACCCAGTACTTC

J gene: TRBJ1-2
V gene: TRBV12-3/TRBV12-4
clone size: NA
D gene: TRBD1
CDR3 protein: CASSQRTGHTF
CDR3 DNA: TGTGCCAGCAGTCAGCGGACAGGTCACACCTTC

J gene: TRBJ2-2
V gene: TRBV2
clone size: NA
D gene: NA
CDR3 protein: CASSDWEEVENTGELFF
CDR3 DNA: TGTGCCAGCAGTGATTGGGAGGAGGTAGAAAACACCGGGGAGCTGTTTTTT

J gene: TRBJ2-7
V gene: TRBV18
clone size: once
D gene: NA
CDR3 protein: CASSLPSSYEQYF
CDR3 DNA: TGTGCCAGCTCACTCCCCAGTTCCTACGAGCAGTACTTC

J gene: TRBJ2-1
V gene: TRBV6-5
clone size: NA
D gene: NA
CDR3 protein: CASSYGGPGRGNEQFF
CDR3 DNA: TGTGCCAGCAGTTACGGCGGACCGGGGCGCGGCAATGAGCAGTTCTTC

J gene: TRBJ1-1
V gene: TRBV7-9
clone size: NA
D gene: NA
CDR3 protein: CASSGTGRGGEAFF
CDR3 DNA: TGTGCCAGCAGCGGTACGGGGAGGGGTGGTGAAGCTTTCTTT

J gene: TRBJ2-1
V gene: TRBV9
clone size: NA
D gene: NA
CDR3 protein: CASSVVDSNNEQFF
CDR3 DNA: TGTGCCAGCAGCGTAGTAGACAGCAACAATGAGCAGTTCTTC